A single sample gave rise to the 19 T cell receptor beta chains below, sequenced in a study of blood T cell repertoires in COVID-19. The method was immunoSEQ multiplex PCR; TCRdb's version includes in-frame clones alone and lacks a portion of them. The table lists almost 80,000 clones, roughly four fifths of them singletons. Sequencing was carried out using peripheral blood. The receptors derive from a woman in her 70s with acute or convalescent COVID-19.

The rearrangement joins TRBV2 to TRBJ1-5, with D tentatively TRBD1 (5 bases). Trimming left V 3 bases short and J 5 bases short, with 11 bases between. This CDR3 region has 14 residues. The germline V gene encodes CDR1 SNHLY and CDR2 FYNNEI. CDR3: CASSEYGRDQPQHF. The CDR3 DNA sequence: TGTGCCAGCAGTGAGTATGGCAGGGATCAGCCCCAGCATTTT.

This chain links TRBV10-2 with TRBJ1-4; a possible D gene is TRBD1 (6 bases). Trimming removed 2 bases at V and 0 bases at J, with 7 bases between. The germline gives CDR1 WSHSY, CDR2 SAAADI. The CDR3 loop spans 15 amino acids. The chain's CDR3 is CASSEQGSTNEKLFF. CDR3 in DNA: TGCGCCAGCAGTGAGCAGGGGTCAACTAATGAAAAACTGTTTTTT.

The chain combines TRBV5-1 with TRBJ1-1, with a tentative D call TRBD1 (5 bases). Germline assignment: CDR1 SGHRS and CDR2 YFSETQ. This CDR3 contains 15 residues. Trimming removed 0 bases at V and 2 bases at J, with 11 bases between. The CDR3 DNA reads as TGCGCCAGCAGCTTGGAGGGGACTCCTAACACTGAAGCTTTCTTT. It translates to CASSLEGTPNTEAFF. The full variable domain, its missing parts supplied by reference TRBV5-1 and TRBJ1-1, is KAGVTQTPRYLIKTRGQQVTLSCSPISGHRSVSWYQQTPGQGLQFLFEYFSETQRNKGNFPGRFSGRQFSNSRSEMNVSTLELGDSALYLCASSLEGTPNTEAFFGQGTRLTVV.

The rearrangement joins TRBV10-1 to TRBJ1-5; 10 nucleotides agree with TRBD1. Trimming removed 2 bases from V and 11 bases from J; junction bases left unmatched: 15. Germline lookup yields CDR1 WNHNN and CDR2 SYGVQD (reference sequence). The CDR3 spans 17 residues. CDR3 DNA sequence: TGCGCCAGCAGTGAGCCGGGACAGGGGCTGTTAATGGTATCCCAGCATTTT. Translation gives CASSEPGQGLLMVSQHF.

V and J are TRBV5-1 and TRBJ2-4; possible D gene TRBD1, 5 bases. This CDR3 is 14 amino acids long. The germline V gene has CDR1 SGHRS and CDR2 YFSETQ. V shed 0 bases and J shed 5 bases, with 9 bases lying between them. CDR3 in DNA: TGCGCCAGCAGCTTGGCGCAGGGCCAAAACATTCAGTACTTC. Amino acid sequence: CASSLAQGQNIQYF.

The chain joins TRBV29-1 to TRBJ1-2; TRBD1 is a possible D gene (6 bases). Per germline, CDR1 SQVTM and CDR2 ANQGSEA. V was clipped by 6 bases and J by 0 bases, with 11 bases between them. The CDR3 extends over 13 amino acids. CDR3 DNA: TGCAGCGTCCAGGGGAGAGCTAACTATGGCTACACCTTC. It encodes CSVQGRANYGYTF.

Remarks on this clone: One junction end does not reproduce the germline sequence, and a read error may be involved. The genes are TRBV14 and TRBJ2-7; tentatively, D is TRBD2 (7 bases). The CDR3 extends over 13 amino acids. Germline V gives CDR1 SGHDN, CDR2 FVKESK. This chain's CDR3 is CASSQTKSGGWNF. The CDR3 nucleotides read TGTGCCAGCAGCCAAACCAAGTCGGGGGGCTGGAACTTC.

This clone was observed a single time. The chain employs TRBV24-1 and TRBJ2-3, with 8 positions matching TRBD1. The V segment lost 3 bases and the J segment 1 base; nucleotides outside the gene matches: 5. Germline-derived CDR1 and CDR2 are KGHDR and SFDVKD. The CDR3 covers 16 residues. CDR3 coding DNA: TGTGCCACCAGTGATCCAGGGGGCGTGGGCACAGATACGCAGTATTTT. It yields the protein CATSDPGGVGTDTQYF.

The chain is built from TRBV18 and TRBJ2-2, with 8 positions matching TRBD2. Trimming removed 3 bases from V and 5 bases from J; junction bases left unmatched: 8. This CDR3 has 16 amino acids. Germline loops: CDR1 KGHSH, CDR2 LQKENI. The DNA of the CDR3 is TGTGCCAGCTCACCTACCACTAGCGGAGGGACCGGGGAGCTGTTTTTT. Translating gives CASSPTTSGGTGELFF.

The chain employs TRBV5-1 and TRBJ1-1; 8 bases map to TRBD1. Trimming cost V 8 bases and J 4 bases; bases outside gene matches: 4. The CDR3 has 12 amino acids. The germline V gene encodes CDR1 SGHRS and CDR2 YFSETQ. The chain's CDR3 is CASTGTGTEAFF. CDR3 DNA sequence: TGCGCCAGTACCGGGACAGGCACTGAAGCTTTCTTT.

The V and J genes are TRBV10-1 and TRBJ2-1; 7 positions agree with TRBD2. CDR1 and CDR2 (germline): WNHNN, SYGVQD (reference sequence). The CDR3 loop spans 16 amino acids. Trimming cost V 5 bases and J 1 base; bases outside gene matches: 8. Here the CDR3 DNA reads TGCGCCAGCAGTCGAGGACTAGTAGTATCCTACAATGAGCAGTTCTTC. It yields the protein CASSRGLVVSYNEQFF.

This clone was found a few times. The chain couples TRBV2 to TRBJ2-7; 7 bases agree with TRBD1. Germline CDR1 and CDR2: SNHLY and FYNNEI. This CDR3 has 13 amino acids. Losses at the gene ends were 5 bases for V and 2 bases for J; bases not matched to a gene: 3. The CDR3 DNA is TGTGCCAGCAGTACTGACAGGGCCTACGAGCAGTACTTC. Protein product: CASSTDRAYEQYF.

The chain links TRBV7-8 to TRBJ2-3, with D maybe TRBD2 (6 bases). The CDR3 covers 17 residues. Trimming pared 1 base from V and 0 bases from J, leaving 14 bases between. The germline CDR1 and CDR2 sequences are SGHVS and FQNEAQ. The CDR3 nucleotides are TGTGCCAGCAGCTTAGTCTTGGGGGGTTTGAGCACAGATACGCAGTATTTT. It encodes CASSLVLGGLSTDTQYF.

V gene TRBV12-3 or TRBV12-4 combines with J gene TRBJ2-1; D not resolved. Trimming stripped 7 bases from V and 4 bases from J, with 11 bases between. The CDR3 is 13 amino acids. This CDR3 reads CASKRDLYNEQFF. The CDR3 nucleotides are TGTGCCAGCAAACGAGACTTGTACAATGAGCAGTTCTTC.

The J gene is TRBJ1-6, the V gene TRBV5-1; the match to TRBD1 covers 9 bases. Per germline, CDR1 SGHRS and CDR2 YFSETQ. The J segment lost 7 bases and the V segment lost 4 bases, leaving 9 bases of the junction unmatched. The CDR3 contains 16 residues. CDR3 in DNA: TGCGCCAGCAGCCCCGGGACAGGGAACAGGAATTCACCCCTCCACTTT. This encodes CASSPGTGNRNSPLHF.

The CDR3 loop reads CASSPGQGVTWANVLTF. The DNA for the CDR3 is TGTGCCAGCAGTCCAGGACAGGGGGTTACTTGGGCCAACGTCCTGACTTTC. The gene calls are TRBV6-6 and TRBJ2-6; 10 bases map to TRBD1. The trim removed 5 bases at V and 5 bases at J, leaving 9 bases unmatched. This CDR3 region has 17 residues. Germline-derived CDR1 and CDR2 are MNHNY and SVGAGI (reference sequence).

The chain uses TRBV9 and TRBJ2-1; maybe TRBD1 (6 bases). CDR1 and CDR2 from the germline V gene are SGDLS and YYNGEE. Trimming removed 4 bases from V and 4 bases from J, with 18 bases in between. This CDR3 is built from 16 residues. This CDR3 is CASSKEQGVGYNEQFF. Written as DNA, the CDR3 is TGTGCCAGCAGCAAAGAACAGGGAGTTGGGTACAATGAGCAGTTCTTC.

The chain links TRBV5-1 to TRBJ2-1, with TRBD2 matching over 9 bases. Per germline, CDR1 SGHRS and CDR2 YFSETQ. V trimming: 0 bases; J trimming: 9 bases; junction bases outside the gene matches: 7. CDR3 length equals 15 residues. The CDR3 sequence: CASSLGSSGNSEQFF. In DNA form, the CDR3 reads TGCGCCAGCAGCTTGGGGTCTAGCGGGAATAGTGAGCAGTTCTTC.

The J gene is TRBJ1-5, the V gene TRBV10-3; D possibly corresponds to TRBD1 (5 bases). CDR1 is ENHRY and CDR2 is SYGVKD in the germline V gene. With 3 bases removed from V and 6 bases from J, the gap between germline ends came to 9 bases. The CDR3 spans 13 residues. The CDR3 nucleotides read TGTGCCATCAGTGACAGGGATACTCAGCCCCAGCATTTT. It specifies CAISDRDTQPQHF.